Described below is a single T cell receptor beta chain sequence and its context. Its cognate antigen is unknown. Second doses were pooled across both intervals (about 4 or about 12 weeks). The sample is drawn from a study of T cell responses to AZD1222 COVID-19 vaccine. Generated by immunoSEQ multiplex PCR, the TCRdb table keeps only in-frame clones and is missing some. The table shows roughly 65,000 clones, with roughly 83% occurring only once. Study findings and constraints: It should be noted that donors were predominantly white British and more often female, and clonal diversity was possibly underestimated. Among spike-specific TCRs, nearly half reportedly target unmutated variant regions. With two AZD1222 doses given, Spike-specific TCR breadth and depth both rose.

This TCR derives from an adult who received the AZD1222 COVID-19 vaccine. The sequences come from peripheral blood, collected 28 days after the second AZD1222 dose.

The CDR3 coding sequence is TGTGCCAGCTCACCCCAGGGAACTTATAGCAATCAGCCCCAGCATTTT. It codes for CASSPQGTYSNQPQHF. The chain has TRBV18 and TRBJ1-5; perhaps TRBD1 as D (5 bases). Germline V lookup: CDR1 KGHSH, CDR2 LQKENI. The CDR3 has 16 amino acids. V gave up 3 bases and J gave up 0 bases, with 12 bases separating them.